Below, one T cell receptor beta chain is given with its context. Its specificity is unknown. The germline V gene encodes CDR1 MGHRA and CDR2 YSYEKL. There are 13 residues in the CDR3. Trimming cost V 6 bases and J 5 bases, with 13 bases left between them. This sample was included in a study of cytomegalovirus exposure and HLA in healthy donors. General study results and limits: The tendency of first-cohort TCR clusters to co-occur in the 110 or so validation repertoires emerged from a later analysis.

The method was immunoSEQ multiplex PCR; TCRdb's version includes in-frame clones alone and lacks a portion of them. The sample lists roughly 150,000 clones; roughly 95% were seen once. The sequenced material came from PBMCs. The origin of this receptor is a woman aged 18-35 years in good health and CMV-seronegative. This chain connects TRBV4-1 to TRBJ1-1; D is undetermined. CDR3 DNA: TGCGCCAGCAGTATAGGACTGGGGACTGAAGCTTTCTTT. Translated, it gives CASSIGLGTEAFF.